These T cell receptor beta chains were read from a single sample in a study of T cell clones after liver transplantation. Clones were read by immunoSEQ multiplex PCR, and TCRdb kept only the in-frame ones, dropping some. The sample has 15,000 to 20,000 clones; 75% to 85% are singletons. Sequencing used CD8+ T cells from blood, obtained 48 months after liver transplant. The receptors here all came from a human patient who received a liver transplant. T cells may partly derive from the graft donor. Each CDR3 is given with its conserved first and last residue. A D gene is named only where the DNA matches it firmly. For some rows the clone size is stated as once, few or many, or as a class when expanded; others skip it.

TRBV4-2	TRBJ2-7	NA	NA	CASSQGLAYEQYF	TGTGCCAGCAGCCAAGGACTAGCCTACGAGCAGTACTTC
TRBV7-7	TRBJ2-1	NA	NA	CASSLVGGYPSSYNEQFF	TGTGCTAGCAGCTTAGTCGGCGGCTACCCGAGCTCCTACAATGAGCAGTTCTTC
TRBV9	TRBJ2-5	NA	NA	CASSATGRQETQYF	TGTGCCAGCAGCGCGACAGGACGCCAAGAGACCCAGTACTTC
TRBV7-6	TRBJ2-3	NA	NA	CASSYRGGRSTDTQYF	TGTGCCAGCAGCTATCGAGGGGGGCGAAGCACAGATACGCAGTATTTT
TRBV6-5	TRBJ1-5	NA	NA	CASSQGPNQPQHF	TGTGCCAGCAGCCAGGGCCCTAATCAGCCCCAGCATTTT
TRBV7-2	TRBJ2-3	once	NA	CASSKLSSTDTQYF	TGTGCCAGCAGCAAGCTATCTAGCACAGATACGCAGTATTTT
TRBV5-1	TRBJ2-5	NA	NA	CASSLGGWGETQYF	TGCGCCAGCAGCTTGGGGGGATGGGGAGAGACCCAGTACTTC
TRBV25-1	TRBJ1-5	NA	TRBD1	CASNLKTGTGSVGQPQHF	TGTGCCAGCAACCTCAAAACCGGGACAGGGAGCGTCGGTCAGCCCCAGCATTTT
TRBV9	TRBJ2-1	NA	NA	CASSGRELANEQFF	TGTGCCAGCAGCGGACGGGAGCTCGCCAATGAGCAGTTCTTC
TRBV27	TRBJ2-5	NA	NA	CASSLFSTGSSVETQYF	TGTGCCAGCAGTTTATTTAGTACAGGCTCTAGCGTTGAGACCCAGTACTTC
TRBV11-3	TRBJ2-7	NA	NA	CASSLPGSYEQYF	TGTGCCAGCAGCTTACCGGGCTCCTACGAGCAGTACTTC
TRBV7-3	TRBJ2-1	once	NA	CASALGGGSYNEQFF	TGTGCCAGCGCCCTCGGTGGAGGCTCCTACAATGAGCAGTTCTTC
TRBV7-2	TRBJ1-1	NA	NA	CASSFWGVDTEAFF	TGTGCCAGCAGCTTTTGGGGAGTTGACACTGAAGCTTTCTTT
TRBV4-3	TRBJ2-1	NA	TRBD2	CASSQVAGAYLNGQFF	TGCGCCAGCAGCCAAGTAGCGGGGGCCTACTTGAATGGTCAGTTCTTC
TRBV27	TRBJ2-7	NA	TRBD1	CASSSGTGSSYEQYF	TGTGCCAGCAGTTCCGGGACAGGGAGCTCCTACGAGCAGTACTTC
TRBV6-5	TRBJ1-5	NA	NA	CASSYSGQFNQPQHF	TGTGCCAGCAGTTACTCAGGACAGTTCAATCAGCCCCAGCATTTT
TRBV6-6	TRBJ1-1	NA	NA	CASSYGEIYTEAFF	TGTGCCAGCAGTTACGGGGAGATTTACACTGAAGCTTTCTTT